This TCR beta chain was recorded in a study of blood T cell repertoires in COVID-19. Study background: From the United States, Italy and Spain came samples of acute and convalescent COVID-19. PBMCs, B-cell-depleted T cells, or T cells provided the cDNA or gDNA that made up the material.

Trimming pared 8 bases from V and 5 bases from J, leaving 15 bases between. The CDR3 extends over 14 amino acids. CDR1 and CDR2 (germline): LNHDA, SQIVND (reference sequence). Original analysis: Estimates of nucleated cell counts were drawn from the amplification of reference gene primers. The method was immunoSEQ multiplex PCR; TCRdb's version includes in-frame clones alone and lacks a portion of them. Clonal size and the V and J genes are those of that table, whereas D and trimming came from the DNA. The sample consists of approximately 130,000 clones, roughly three quarters of them appearing once.

The sequence came from an elderly man with acute or convalescent COVID-19. The sample consisted of peripheral blood. This chain joins TRBV19 and TRBJ1-4; D possibly corresponds to TRBD1 (6 bases). CDR3 amino acids: CASHYRATNEKLFF. CDR3 sequence (DNA): TGTGCCAGTCACTACAGGGCTACGAATGAAAAACTGTTTTTT.